Following are 7 T cell receptor beta chains from one sample sequenced in a study of shared clonotypes between healthy human individuals. Here immunoSEQ multiplex PCR was the method, and the copy in TCRdb shows in-frame clones only, minus some. This table has some 2 million clones, just under 95% appearing once. CD45RO-negative CD8 cells positively selected for CCR7 made up the naive population, which excluded terminally differentiated effector memory CD45RA+ cells. The source material was naive CD8+ T cells sorted from blood. These receptors were obtained from a man between 18 and 29 years old in good health.

This clone was detected only once. The rearrangement links TRBV6-6 to TRBJ1-5; TRBD1 matches at 10 bases. The CDR3 totals 14 residues. Germline-derived CDR1 and CDR2 are MNHNY and SVGAGI (reference sequence). Trimming took 2 bases from V and 6 from J; bases not matched to a gene: 1. The CDR3 region has the DNA TGTGCCAGCAGTTACGGGACAGGGGTTCAGCCCCAGCATTTT. Its protein product is CASSYGTGVQPQHF.

The chain links TRBV5-4 to TRBJ2-7; 7 nucleotides match TRBD1. The CDR3 is 15 residues long. From germline, CDR1 is SGHNT and CDR2 YYREEE (reference sequence). The ends lost 3 bases at V and 6 bases at J; junction bases unmatched: 12. The CDR3 DNA is TGTGCCAGCAGCTCCGCTGACAGGGTGGGCGCCGAGCAGTACTTC. Protein product: CASSSADRVGAEQYF.

J is TRBJ2-7 and V is TRBV2; D tentatively fits TRBD1 or TRBD2 (5 bases each). This CDR3 is 13 amino acids long. V was pared by 6 bases and J by 2 bases, with 11 bases between. Germline V gene sequence: CDR1 SNHLY, CDR2 FYNNEI. Written as DNA, the CDR3 is TGTGCCAGCAGCGGGGACGTAGCCTACGAGCAGTACTTC. This gives the protein CASSGDVAYEQYF.

This chain joins TRBV10-3 and TRBJ2-6; 7 bases agree with TRBD1. Looked up from germline, CDR1 is ENHRY and CDR2 is SYGVKD. V was clipped by 5 bases and J by 2 bases; unmatched bases: 3. CDR3 length equals 15 residues. The CDR3 spells CAISITGAGANVLTF. CDR3 DNA sequence: TGTGCCATCAGTATCACAGGGGCTGGGGCCAACGTCCTGACTTTC.

J is TRBJ2-3 and V is TRBV14; 13 bases map to TRBD2. CDR3 length: 16 amino acids. The germline V gene has CDR1 SGHDN and CDR2 FVKESK. V was pared by 4 bases and J by 6 bases, with 7 bases of the junction left unmatched. CDR3 protein: CASSRRGLAGEDTQYF. CDR3 DNA: TGTGCCAGCAGCCGGAGAGGACTAGCGGGAGAGGATACGCAGTATTTT. Filled out from reference TRBV14 and TRBJ2-3, the complete variable domain reads EAGVTQFPSHSVIEKGQTVTLRCDPISGHDNLYWYRRVMGKEIKFLLHFVKESKQDESGMPNNRFLAERTGGTYSTLKVQPAELEDSGVYFCASSRRGLAGEDTQYFGPGTRLTVL.

This chain joins TRBV7-8 and TRBJ2-7, with D possibly being TRBD2 (5 bases). Deletions cut 0 bases from V and 3 bases from J, with 6 bases between. The length of the CDR3 is 13 residues. CDR1 SGHVS and CDR2 FQNEAQ come from the germline V gene. The CDR3 DNA sequence: TGTGCCAGCAGCTTAGCGGACTTCTACGAGCAGTACTTC. Translating it yields CASSLADFYEQYF.

The V call is TRBV7-9, the J call TRBJ2-3; D remains ambiguous. The V and J ends lost 1 base and 4 bases respectively, with 24 bases between them. The V gene's germline CDR1 is SEHNR and CDR2 FQNEAQ (reference sequence). The CDR3 extends over 19 amino acids. The CDR3 loop reads CASSLGMLVSIFESDTQYF. DNA for the CDR3: TGTGCCAGCAGCTTAGGAATGCTAGTGTCCATTTTTGAGTCAGATACGCAGTATTTT.